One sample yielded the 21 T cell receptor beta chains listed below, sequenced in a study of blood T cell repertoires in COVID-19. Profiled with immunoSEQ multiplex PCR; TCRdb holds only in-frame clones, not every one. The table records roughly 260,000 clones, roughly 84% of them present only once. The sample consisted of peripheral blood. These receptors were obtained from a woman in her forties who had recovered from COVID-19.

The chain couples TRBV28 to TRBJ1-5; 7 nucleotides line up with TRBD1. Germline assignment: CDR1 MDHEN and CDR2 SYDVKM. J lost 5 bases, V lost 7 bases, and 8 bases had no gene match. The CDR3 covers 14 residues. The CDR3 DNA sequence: TGTGCCAGCACCGGGGACAGCAGCTATCAGCCCCAGCATTTT. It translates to CASTGDSSYQPQHF.

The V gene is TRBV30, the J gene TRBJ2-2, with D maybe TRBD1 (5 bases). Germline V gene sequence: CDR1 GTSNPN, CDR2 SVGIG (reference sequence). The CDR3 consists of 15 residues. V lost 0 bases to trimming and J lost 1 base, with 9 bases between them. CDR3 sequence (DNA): TGTGCCTGGAGTGTACCCCAGGGGAACACCGGGGAGCTGTTTTTT. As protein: CAWSVPQGNTGELFF.

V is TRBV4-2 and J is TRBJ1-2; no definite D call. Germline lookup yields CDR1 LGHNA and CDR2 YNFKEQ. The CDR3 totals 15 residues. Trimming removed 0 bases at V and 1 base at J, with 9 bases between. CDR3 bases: TGTGCCAGCAGCCAAGATTTCCGGGGTAACTATGGCTACACCTTC. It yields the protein CASSQDFRGNYGYTF.

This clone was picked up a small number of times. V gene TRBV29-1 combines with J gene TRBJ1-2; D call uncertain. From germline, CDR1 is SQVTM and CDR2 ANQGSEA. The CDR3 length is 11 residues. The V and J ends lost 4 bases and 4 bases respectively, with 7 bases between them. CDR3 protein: CSVAAGYGYTF. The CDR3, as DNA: TGCAGCGTTGCGGCGGGCTATGGCTACACCTTC.

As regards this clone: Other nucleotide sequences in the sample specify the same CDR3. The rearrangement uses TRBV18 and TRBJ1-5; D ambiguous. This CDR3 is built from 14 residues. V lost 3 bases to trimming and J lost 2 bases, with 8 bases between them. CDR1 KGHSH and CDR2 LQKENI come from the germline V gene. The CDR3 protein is CASSPVGGNQPQHF. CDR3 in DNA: TGTGCCAGCTCACCGGTTGGAGGCAATCAGCCCCAGCATTTT.

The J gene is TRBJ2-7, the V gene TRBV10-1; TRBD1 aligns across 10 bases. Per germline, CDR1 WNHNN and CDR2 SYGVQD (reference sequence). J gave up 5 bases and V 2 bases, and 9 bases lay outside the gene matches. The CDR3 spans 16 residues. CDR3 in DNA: TGCGCCAGCAGTGAGCCGGACAGGGGGTATTTCCACGAGCAGTACTTC. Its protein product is CASSEPDRGYFHEQYF.

CDR3 region: CASSFSSSPNYGYTF. The CDR3 bases are TGCGCCAGCAGCTTTAGCTCCAGTCCTAACTATGGCTACACCTTC. This chain uses TRBV5-1 with TRBJ1-2; no clear D gene. The CDR3 sequence is 15 residues long. CDR1 and CDR2 from the germline V gene are SGHRS and YFSETQ. V was trimmed by 2 bases and J by 0 bases, leaving 11 bases between them.

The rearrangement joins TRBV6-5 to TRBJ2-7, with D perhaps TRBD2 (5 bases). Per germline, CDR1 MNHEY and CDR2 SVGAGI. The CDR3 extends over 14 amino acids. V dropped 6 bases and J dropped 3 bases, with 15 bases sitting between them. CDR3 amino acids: CASSTSGSGYEQYF. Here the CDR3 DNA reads TGTGCCAGCAGCACCAGCGGCTCAGGCTACGAGCAGTACTTC.

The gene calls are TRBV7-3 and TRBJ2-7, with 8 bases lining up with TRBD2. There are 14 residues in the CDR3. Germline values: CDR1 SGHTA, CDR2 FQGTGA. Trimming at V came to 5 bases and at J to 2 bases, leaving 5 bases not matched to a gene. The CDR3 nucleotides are TGTGCCAGCAGCGTGAGTAGCGGGGCCTACGAGCAGTACTTC. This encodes CASSVSSGAYEQYF.

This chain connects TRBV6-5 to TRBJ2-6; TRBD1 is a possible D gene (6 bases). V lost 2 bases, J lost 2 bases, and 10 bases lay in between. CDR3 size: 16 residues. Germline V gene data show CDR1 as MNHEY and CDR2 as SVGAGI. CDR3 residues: CASSYGRQAGANVLTF. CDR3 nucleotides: TGTGCCAGCAGTTACGGGAGACAGGCTGGGGCCAACGTCCTGACTTTC.

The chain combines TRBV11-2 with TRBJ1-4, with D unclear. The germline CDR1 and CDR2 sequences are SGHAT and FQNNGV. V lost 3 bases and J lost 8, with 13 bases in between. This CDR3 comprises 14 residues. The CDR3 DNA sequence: TGTGCCAGCAGCTTGGGCAGGCTGAAGGAAAAACTGTTTTTT. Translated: CASSLGRLKEKLFF. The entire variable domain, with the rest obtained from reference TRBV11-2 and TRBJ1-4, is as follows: EAGVAQSPRYKIIEKRQSVAFWCNPISGHATLYWYQQILGQGPKLLIQFQNNGVVDDSQLPKDRFSAERLKGVDSTLKIQPAKLEDSAVYLCASSLGRLKEKLFFGSGTQLSVL.

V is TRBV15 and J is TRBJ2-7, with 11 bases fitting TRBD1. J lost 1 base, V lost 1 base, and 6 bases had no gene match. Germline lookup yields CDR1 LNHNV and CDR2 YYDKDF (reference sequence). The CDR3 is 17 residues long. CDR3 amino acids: CATSRGWDRGSSYEQYF. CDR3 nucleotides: TGTGCCACCAGCAGAGGATGGGACAGGGGGTCGTCCTACGAGCAGTACTTC.

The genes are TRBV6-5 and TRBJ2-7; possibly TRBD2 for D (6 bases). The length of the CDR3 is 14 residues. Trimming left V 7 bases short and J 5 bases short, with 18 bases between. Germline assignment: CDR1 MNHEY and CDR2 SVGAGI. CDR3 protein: CASTWGGNNDEQYF. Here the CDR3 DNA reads TGTGCCAGCACCTGGGGCGGGAATAACGACGAGCAGTACTTC.

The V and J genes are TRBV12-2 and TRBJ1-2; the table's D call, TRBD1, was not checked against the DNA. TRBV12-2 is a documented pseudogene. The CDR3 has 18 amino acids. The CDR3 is CASRLVGTGDSYSYGYTF. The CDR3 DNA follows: TGTGCAAGTCGCTTAGTGGGGACAGGGGATTCGTATAGCTATGGCTACACCTTC.

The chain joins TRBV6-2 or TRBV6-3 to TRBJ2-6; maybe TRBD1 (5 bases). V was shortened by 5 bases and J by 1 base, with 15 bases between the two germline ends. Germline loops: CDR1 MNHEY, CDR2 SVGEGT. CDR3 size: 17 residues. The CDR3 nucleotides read TGTGCCAGCAGTATAGACGGAACAGGTTCTGGGGCCAACGTCCTGACTTTC. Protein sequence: CASSIDGTGSGANVLTF.

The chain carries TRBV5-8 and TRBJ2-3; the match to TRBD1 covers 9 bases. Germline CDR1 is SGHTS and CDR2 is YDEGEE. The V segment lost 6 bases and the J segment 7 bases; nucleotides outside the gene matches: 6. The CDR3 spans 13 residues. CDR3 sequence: CASTRQGGNTQYF. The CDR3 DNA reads TGTGCCAGCACCCGACAGGGGGGTAATACGCAGTATTTT.

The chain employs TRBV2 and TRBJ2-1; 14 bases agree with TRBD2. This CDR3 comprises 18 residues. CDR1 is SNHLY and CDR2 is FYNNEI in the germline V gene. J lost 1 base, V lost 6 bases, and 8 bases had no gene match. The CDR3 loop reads CASRGTSGSAGSYNEQFF. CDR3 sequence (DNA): TGTGCCAGCAGGGGGACTAGCGGGAGCGCGGGATCCTACAATGAGCAGTTCTTC.

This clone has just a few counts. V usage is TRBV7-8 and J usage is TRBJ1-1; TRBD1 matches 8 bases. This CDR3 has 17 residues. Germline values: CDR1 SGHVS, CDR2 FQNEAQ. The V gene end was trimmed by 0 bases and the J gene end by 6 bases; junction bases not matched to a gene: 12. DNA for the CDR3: TGTGCCAGCAGCTTAGCGCCCCAGGGGGCGTGGGAAGCTGAAGCTTTCTTT. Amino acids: CASSLAPQGAWEAEAFF.

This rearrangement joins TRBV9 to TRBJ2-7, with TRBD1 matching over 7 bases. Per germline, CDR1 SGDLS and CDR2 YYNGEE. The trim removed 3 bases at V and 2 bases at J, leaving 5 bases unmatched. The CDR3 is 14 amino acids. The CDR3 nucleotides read TGTGCCAGCAGCGAGGGGGCAGTAGCCTACGAGCAGTACTTC. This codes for CASSEGAVAYEQYF.

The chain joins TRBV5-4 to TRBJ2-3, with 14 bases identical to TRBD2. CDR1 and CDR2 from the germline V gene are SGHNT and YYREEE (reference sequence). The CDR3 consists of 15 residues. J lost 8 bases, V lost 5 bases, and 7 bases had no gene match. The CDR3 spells CASRAGLAGVGTQYF. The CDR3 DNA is TGTGCCAGCAGGGCGGGACTAGCGGGGGTGGGTACGCAGTATTTT.

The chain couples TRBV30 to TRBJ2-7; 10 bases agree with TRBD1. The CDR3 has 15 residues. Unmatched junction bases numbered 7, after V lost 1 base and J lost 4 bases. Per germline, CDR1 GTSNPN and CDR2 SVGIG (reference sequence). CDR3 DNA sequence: TGTGCCTGGAGTGCCGACAGGGGGCCTGAGTACGAGCAGTACTTC. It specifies CAWSADRGPEYEQYF.